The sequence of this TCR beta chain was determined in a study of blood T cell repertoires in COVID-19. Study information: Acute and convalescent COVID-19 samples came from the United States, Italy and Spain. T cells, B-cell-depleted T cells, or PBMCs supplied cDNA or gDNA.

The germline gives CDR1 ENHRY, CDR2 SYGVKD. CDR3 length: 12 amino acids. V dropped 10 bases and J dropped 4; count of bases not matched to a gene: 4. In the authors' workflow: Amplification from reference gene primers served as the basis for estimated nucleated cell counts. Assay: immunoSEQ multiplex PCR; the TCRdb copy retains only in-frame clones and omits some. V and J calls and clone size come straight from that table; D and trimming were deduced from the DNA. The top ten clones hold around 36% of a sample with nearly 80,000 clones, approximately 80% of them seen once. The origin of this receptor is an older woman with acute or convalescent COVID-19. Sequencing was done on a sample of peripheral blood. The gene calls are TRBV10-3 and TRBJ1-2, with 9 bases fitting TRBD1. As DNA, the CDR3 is TGTGCCACGGGACAGGGCGGCTATGGCTACACCTTC. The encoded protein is CATGQGGYGYTF.